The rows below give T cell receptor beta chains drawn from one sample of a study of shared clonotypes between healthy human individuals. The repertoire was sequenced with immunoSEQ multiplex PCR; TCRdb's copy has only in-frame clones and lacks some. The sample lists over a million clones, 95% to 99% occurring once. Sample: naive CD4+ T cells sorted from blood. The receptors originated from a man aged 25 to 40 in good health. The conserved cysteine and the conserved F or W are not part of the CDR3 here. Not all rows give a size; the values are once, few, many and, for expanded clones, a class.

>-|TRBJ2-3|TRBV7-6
ASSQAGATQY
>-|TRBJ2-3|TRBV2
ASSGGASTDTQY
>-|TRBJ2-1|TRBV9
ASSVEGLATVEQF
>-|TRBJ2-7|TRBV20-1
SAGSYEQY
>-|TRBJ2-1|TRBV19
ASRWGNYNEQF
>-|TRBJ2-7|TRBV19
ASSTHSTGIAYEQY
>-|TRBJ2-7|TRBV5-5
ASSLSHEQY
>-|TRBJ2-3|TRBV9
ASSWDKAADTQY
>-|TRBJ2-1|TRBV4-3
ASSILAGRNEQF
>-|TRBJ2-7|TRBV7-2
ASSYTPGSEQY
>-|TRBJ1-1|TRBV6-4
ASSAGINTEAF
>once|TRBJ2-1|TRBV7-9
ASSLGGGLESFYNEQF
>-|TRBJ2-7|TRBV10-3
AISPGLAGGLYEQY
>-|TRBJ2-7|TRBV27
ASSLSSGQGQY
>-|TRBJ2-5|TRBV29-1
SVLGTEDKQTQY
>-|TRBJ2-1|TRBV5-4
ASSFGLADYNEQF
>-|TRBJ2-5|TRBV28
ASRRLGVQETQY
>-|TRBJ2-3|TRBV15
ATSREGTGFVDTQY
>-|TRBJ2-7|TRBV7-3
ASSSGAPYEQY
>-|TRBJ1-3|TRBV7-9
ASSSTAEQLKNTIY
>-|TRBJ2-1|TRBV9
ASSVHPGQGRYSYNEQF
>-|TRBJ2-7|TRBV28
ASSPGPLEQY
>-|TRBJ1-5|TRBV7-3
ASSFSGDSNQPQH
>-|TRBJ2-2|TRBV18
ASSPPEWGAGELF
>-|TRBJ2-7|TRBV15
ATSRDRPSSYEQY
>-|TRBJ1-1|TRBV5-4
ASSKDRARAF
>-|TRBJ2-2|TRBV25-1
AKPRGLLNTGELF
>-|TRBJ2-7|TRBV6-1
ASSEVASGTFYEQY
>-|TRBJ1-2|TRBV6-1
ASSELQVRGYGYT
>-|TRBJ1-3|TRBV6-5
ASRPTGRDTIY
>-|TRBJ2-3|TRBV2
ASSEFPRREDTQY
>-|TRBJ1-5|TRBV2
ASTGTGTGQRPQH
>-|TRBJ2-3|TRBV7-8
ASSLIGAGTDTQY
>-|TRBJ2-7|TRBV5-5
ASSQVSGTDYEQY
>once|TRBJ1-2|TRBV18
ASSGTTVWGYT